This entry lists 24 T cell receptor beta chains sequenced from one sample in a study of blood T cells in healthy people across ages. For the second PCR, which ran for about 7 to 11 cycles, a sample-barcoded 5' primer and a J-beta primer mix were used. Via MiXCR, TCRdb re-called the 5' RACE reads, giving one row per CDR3 protein. The repertoire holds around 940,000 distinct CDR3 sequences, with roughly 50% as singletons. The specimen sequenced was blood. All receptors come from a woman aged 55-70 years in good health.

This chain uses TRBV7-9 with TRBJ2-6, with 7 bases lining up with TRBD1. From germline, CDR1 is SEHNR and CDR2 FQNEAQ (reference sequence). Trimming removed 5 bases from V and 0 bases from J; junction bases left unmatched: 7. CDR3 length equals 17 residues. CDR3 coding DNA: TGTGCCAGCAGCGTGGGACAGTCTTACTCTGGGGCCAACGTCCTGACTTTC. Amino acid sequence: CASSVGQSYSGANVLTF.

V is TRBV7-9 and J is TRBJ2-5; the D gene is possibly TRBD2 (6 bases). The CDR3 contains 12 residues. V was clipped by 2 bases and J by 13 bases, with 14 bases between them. In germline, CDR1 is SEHNR, CDR2 FQNEAQ (reference sequence). This CDR3 reads CASSLFGGPGYF. The CDR3 DNA is TGTGCCAGCAGCTTATTCGGAGGGCCGGGGTACTTC. Filled out from reference TRBV7-9 and TRBJ2-5, the complete variable domain reads DTGVSQNPRHKITKRGQNVTFRCDPISEHNRLYWYRQTLGQGPEFLTYFQNEAQLEKSRLLSDRFSAERPKGSFSTLEIQRTEQGDSAMYLCASSLFGGPGYFGPGTRLLVL.

V and J are TRBV21-1 and TRBJ2-4; TRBD2 reflects the table's D call only, with no check against the DNA. TRBV21-1 represents a pseudogene. CDR3 length: 14 residues. This CDR3 reads CASSIPGPRNTQYF. The CDR3 bases are TGTGCCAGCAGCATACCGGGCCCTAGGAACACTCAGTACTTC.

The chain couples TRBV7-9 to TRBJ2-1; 14 bases agree with TRBD2. Germline V gives CDR1 SEHNR, CDR2 FQNEAQ (reference sequence). The CDR3 length is 17 residues. V shed 4 bases and J 8 bases; nucleotides not matched to a gene: 10. CDR3 coding DNA: TGTGCCAGCAGCTCCGCGTTGACTAGCGGGAGGGCCGATGAGCAGTTCTTC. Its translation is CASSSALTSGRADEQFF.

The chain uses TRBV5-1 and TRBJ2-1; maybe TRBD2 (5 bases). Germline V gene sequence: CDR1 SGHRS, CDR2 YFSETQ. Trimming removed 0 bases at V and 9 bases at J, with 13 bases between. The CDR3 extends over 14 amino acids. CDR3 bases: TGCGCCAGCAGCTTGGAGTTGAGGGCCACTGAGCAGTTCTTC. Translating gives CASSLELRATEQFF. The full variable domain, its missing parts supplied by reference TRBV5-1 and TRBJ2-1, is KAGVTQTPRYLIKTRGQQVTLSCSPISGHRSVSWYQQTPGQGLQFLFEYFSETQRNKGNFPGRFSGRQFSNSRSEMNVSTLELGDSALYLCASSLELRATEQFFGPGTRLTVL.

This sequence joins TRBV7-9 and TRBJ2-1, with D possibly being TRBD2 (6 bases). The V end was cut by 1 base, the J end by 15 bases, with 13 bases between. The CDR3 is made up of 12 amino acids. Germline V lookup: CDR1 SEHNR, CDR2 FQNEAQ (reference sequence). The CDR3 loop is CASSLVGTGMFF. Written as DNA, the CDR3 is TGTGCCAGCAGCTTAGTAGGGACTGGAATGTTCTTC.

The table lists this clonotype with a few counts. The CDR3 DNA follows: TGTGCCAGCAGCTTGGGGACAGTCATGAACACTGAAGCTTTCTTT. Protein product: CASSLGTVMNTEAFF. J is TRBJ1-1 and V is TRBV7-2; 7 bases agree with TRBD1. After removal of 3 bases from V and 0 bases from J, the junction contained 4 bases not matched to a gene. Germline lookup yields CDR1 SGHTA and CDR2 FQGNSA. This CDR3 has 15 amino acids.

This chain links TRBV29-1 with TRBJ2-3, with a possible D match to TRBD2 (5 bases). This CDR3 region has 16 residues. The germline V and J ends were trimmed by 7 bases and 1 base, with 21 bases remaining between them. Germline CDR1 is SQVTM and CDR2 is ANQGSEA. The CDR3 loop is CSAFPALWGGTDTQYF. For the CDR3, the DNA is TGCAGCGCTTTTCCCGCCTTATGGGGAGGCACAGATACGCAGTATTTT.

The J gene is TRBJ2-6, the V gene TRBV3-1, with D possibly TRBD2 on 5 matching bases. Germline-derived CDR1 and CDR2 are LGHDT and YNNKEL (reference sequence). The CDR3 length is 16 residues. V lost 1 base and J lost 1, with 8 bases in between. In nucleotides, the CDR3 is TGTGCCAGCAGCCAAGGAGGGTGGTCTGGGGCCAACGTCCTGACTTTC. Translation gives CASSQGGWSGANVLTF.

This clonotype was seen more than once but under ten times. The chain combines TRBV7-9 with TRBJ1-5, with D unclear. V lost 2 bases and J 5 bases, leaving 7 bases between the germline ends. Germline assignment: CDR1 SEHNR and CDR2 FQNEAQ (reference sequence). There are 13 residues in the CDR3. Here the CDR3 DNA reads TGTGCCAGCAGCTTAAAGAGAGATCAGCCCCAGCATTTT. This sequence encodes CASSLKRDQPQHF.

Written as DNA, the CDR3 is TGTGCCAGCAGCCACTGGGACTCCCCCTGCGAGCAGTACTTC. The encoded protein is CASSHWDSPCEQYF. This chain connects TRBV7-8 to TRBJ2-5; possibly TRBD2 for D (6 bases). The end of the DNA fits TRBJ2-7 better, so the J call may be wrong. The germline gives CDR1 SGHVS, CDR2 FQNEAQ. The CDR3 loop spans 14 amino acids.

This clonotype appeared once. One end of the junction fails to match germline, which may point to a read error. V and J are TRBV6-6 and TRBJ2-4; 9 bases align to TRBD1. The assigned J gene may be wrong: the sequence end matches TRBJ2-7 better. The CDR3 loop spans 15 amino acids. Germline CDR1 reads MNHNY; CDR2 reads SVGAGI (reference sequence). The CDR3 here is CASSPGTGFSCEQYF. The CDR3, as DNA: TGTGCCAGCAGTCCCGGGACAGGGTTCTCCTGCGAGCAGTACTTC.

The chain couples TRBV18 to TRBJ2-7; D is possibly TRBD1 (5 bases). Germline CDR1 KGHSH, CDR2 LQKENI. This CDR3 spans 12 amino acids. The V end was cut by 5 bases, the J end by 9 bases, with 14 bases between. CDR3: CASSSDQGPQYF. CDR3 sequence (DNA): TGTGCCAGCTCATCGGACCAGGGTCCGCAGTACTTC.

The chain joins TRBV20-1 to TRBJ2-1; TRBD2 matches 14 bases. Germline V CDR1 and CDR2: DFQATT, SNEGSKA (reference sequence). This CDR3 is built from 15 residues. J lost 10 bases, V lost 6 bases, and 11 bases had no gene match. CDR3 sequence: CSARIPGLAGVEQFF. Here the CDR3 DNA reads TGCAGTGCCCGAATCCCGGGACTAGCGGGAGTCGAGCAGTTCTTC.

With respect to this clonotype: Germline and junction disagree at one end, which may indicate a read error. The chain uses TRBV20-1 and TRBJ2-7; D tentatively fits TRBD1 or TRBD2 (6 bases each). The J call may be wrong; the DNA end is better matched by TRBJ2-5. Germline lookup yields CDR1 DFQATT and CDR2 SNEGSKA (reference sequence). The CDR3 runs to 12 residues. CDR3 bases: TGCGGTGCTCCTACAGGGAGGGAGACCCAGTACTTC. This encodes CGAPTGRETQYF.

This clonotype was observed a handful of times. V is TRBV4-1 and J is TRBJ2-4, with TRBD1 matching 8 bases. Germline CDR1 is MGHRA and CDR2 is YSYEKL. This CDR3 contains 17 residues. V dropped 4 bases and J dropped 0; count of bases not matched to a gene: 8. For the CDR3, the DNA is TGCGCCAGCAGCCCAGTCGGGACAGGCCTAGCCAAAAACATTCAGTACTTC. Encoded protein: CASSPVGTGLAKNIQYF.

This clonotype came up a few times. As DNA, the CDR3 is TGCGCCAGCAGCGTTAGTAGCGGGAGGATCAATGAGCAGTTCTTC. This sequence encodes CASSVSSGRINEQFF. The V and J genes are TRBV5-1 and TRBJ2-1, with TRBD2 matching over 10 bases. From germline, CDR1 is SGHRS and CDR2 YFSETQ. With V trimmed by 4 bases and J by 6 bases, 7 bases remained unmatched. The CDR3 is 15 residues long.

This chain connects TRBV28 to TRBJ2-1, with 13 bases aligning to TRBD2. Trimming took 5 bases from V and 12 from J; bases not matched to a gene: 10. CDR3 size: 15 residues. Germline assignment: CDR1 MDHEN and CDR2 SYDVKM. DNA of the CDR3: TGTGCCAGCAGTCACAGAGCGACTAGCGGGAGGCGGCAGTTCTTC. It specifies CASSHRATSGRRQFF.

The J gene is TRBJ1-6, the V gene TRBV13, with D unresolved. This CDR3 contains 15 residues. With 5 bases removed from V and 8 bases from J, the gap between germline ends came to 16 bases. Germline V lookup: CDR1 PRHDT, CDR2 FYEKMQ (reference sequence). The CDR3 region is CASSPSPNRDSPLHF. In DNA form, the CDR3 reads TGTGCCAGCAGCCCATCTCCGAACCGCGATTCACCCCTCCACTTT. Filled out from reference TRBV13 and TRBJ1-6, the complete variable domain reads AAGVIQSPRHLIKEKRETATLKCYPIPRHDTVYWYQQGPGQDPQFLISFYEKMQSDKGSIPDRFSAQQFSDYHSELNMSSLELGDSALYFCASSPSPNRDSPLHFGNGTRLTVT.

There are a few counts of this clonotype. The V and J genes are TRBV20-1 and TRBJ2-1, with D perhaps matching TRBD2 (7 bases). The CDR3 is 15 amino acids. Trimming left V 5 bases short and J 3 bases short, with 17 bases between. Germline V gene lookup returns CDR1 DFQATT and CDR2 SNEGSKA (reference sequence). CDR3 sequence: CSAPGGGRHYNEQFF. The CDR3, as DNA: TGCAGTGCTCCCGGGGGCGGGAGACACTACAATGAGCAGTTCTTC.

The V and J genes are TRBV10-3 and TRBJ2-7; 13 bases agree with TRBD2. CDR1 is ENHRY, CDR2 SYGVKD, per germline. CDR3 length: 16 amino acids. With 6 bases clipped from V and 2 bases from J, the junction kept 7 bases outside the gene matches. The CDR3 nucleotides are TGTGCCATCAGGCCCGGACTAGCGGGAGATGCCTACGAGCAGTACTTC. Translating gives CAIRPGLAGDAYEQYF.

This clonotype turned up a few times. J is TRBJ1-2 and V is TRBV12-3 or TRBV12-4, with 7 bases matching TRBD1. The CDR3 extends over 14 amino acids. The ends lost 2 bases at V and 5 bases at J; junction bases unmatched: 5. The chain's CDR3 is CASSLSQGGYGYTF. CDR3 in DNA: TGTGCCAGCAGTTTATCCCAGGGGGGTTATGGCTACACCTTC.

This clonotype showed up just once. The genes are TRBV5-5 and TRBJ2-1; the match to TRBD2 covers 12 bases. CDR1 is SGHKS, CDR2 YYEKEE, per germline (reference sequence). CDR3 length equals 19 residues. V dropped 3 bases and J dropped 8; count of bases not matched to a gene: 18. The CDR3 DNA follows: TGTGCCAGCAGCTACGGGAAACCCGGACTAGCGGGAATGAACGATGAGCAGTTCTTC. This encodes CASSYGKPGLAGMNDEQFF.

There are a few counts of this clonotype. The chain combines TRBV7-2 with TRBJ2-3; D is possibly TRBD2 (5 bases). The CDR3 length is 15 residues. Germline loops: CDR1 SGHTA, CDR2 FQGNSA. With 3 bases removed from V and 4 bases from J, the gap between germline ends came to 14 bases. The CDR3 region has the DNA TGTGCCAGCAGCTTGGGAGACTACCGTCCAGATACGCAGTATTTT. Translating it yields CASSLGDYRPDTQYF.